This T cell receptor (beta chain) was profiled in a study of CD8 T cells in ankylosing spondylitis. Overall study results and limits: For ankylosing spondylitis blood, a TCR beta motif of about eight highly homologous variants appeared characteristic.

Only a few counts were recorded for this clonotype. Its target is unknown. Each CDR3 protein is one row after TCRdb ran MiXCR on the 5' RACE reads. The table has 350,000 or so distinct CDR3 sequences, 11% seen once. The sequenced material came from blood, either unsorted or a sorted T cell fraction (not recorded which). This clonotype originated in a female donor with ankylosing spondylitis or in good health (not recorded which).

This chain's CDR3 is CASSLVGEAGYTF. In DNA, the CDR3 is TGCGCCAGCAGCTTAGTAGGCGAGGCTGGCTACACCTTC. This sequence joins TRBV5-1 and TRBJ1-2; no firm D call. The ends were cut back, 2 bases at V and 7 bases at J, with 12 bases in the middle. From germline, CDR1 is SGHRS and CDR2 YFSETQ. This CDR3 contains 13 residues.